This T cell receptor (beta chain) was sequenced during a study of T cell repertoires in cytomegalovirus infection (dated by TCRdb to the late 2010s). Notes on the research overall: Peptide stimulations targeted recently identified HLA-C-restricted CMV epitopes, whose presentation resists viral immunomodulation, together with well-studied HLA-B-restricted epitopes. Because public TCR beta signatures pointed to carriage of CMV infection together with the matching HLA type, the HLA type of each donor mattered for the analysis. On the study overall, not on this receptor specifically: Carriers of CMV infection plus the relevant HLA type were discriminated by the cumulative frequency of public TCR beta family members in the study cohort and in an independent roughly 370-donor cohort. In the ex vivo response, HLA-C-restricted CMV-specific TCR beta clonotypes were dominant, and in two of eight donors the single most frequent clonotype came from this HLA-C-restricted group.

The CDR3 goes from the cysteine to the phenylalanine over 14 residues. Just the 42-base CDR3 DNA is kept, in frame starting at base 1. The CDR1 and CDR2 encoded by the germline V gene are SGDLS and YYNGEE. V is reduced by 4 bases and J by 2 bases, leaving a spacing of 10 bases between them. Reads for this sample came from an Illumina HiSeq 1500. The raw public data were reprocessed by TCRdb itself: fastp quality trimming at Q25, MiXCR clonotype calling, in-frame beta chains only. Each entry merges the rows of one CDR3 protein and shows their most common DNA and genes. The sample table lists about 24,000 distinct CDR3 sequences, 22% of them with a count of one. The biggest ten clones account for 91% of the sample. The treatment or condition label, read with the paper, signifies: in vitro stimulation with specific CMV peptide epitopes to enrich CMV-specific T cells. On this clonotype: Its antigen is still unknown. It has no much larger one-base neighbor in the sample; base qualities were not kept.

The source was CD8+ T cells from cultured PBMCs, collected from culture after CMV antigen stimulation. Recombination joined TRBV9 with TRBJ1-5; a weak D assignment points to TRBD1 (5 bases agree). The sequence derives from a human donor in good health (CMV status not recorded). Some clones in this sample may be carry-over from other donors' samples. The CDR3 in this case is CASSPGGGNQPQHF. The base sequence is TGTGCCAGCAGCCCCGGGGGAGGCAATCAGCCCCAGCATTTT.